Listed below are T cell receptor beta chains from one sample, sequenced in a study of blood T cell repertoires in COVID-19. TCRdb keeps only in-frame clones here, not all; method: immunoSEQ multiplex PCR. The sample has 300,000 to 400,000 clones, around 85% seen once. The sample comprised PBMCs or T cells enriched from blood (not recorded which). The receptors were sampled from a woman aged 25 to 39 who had been exposed to COVID-19. Each CDR3 is given without its conserved first and last residue. Each record gives: CDR3 protein, V gene.

CDR3aa: AISGGGFEQF; v_gene: TRBV7-9
CDR3aa: ASSLAGTANYGYT; v_gene: TRBV5-1
CDR3aa: ASGGSAYEQY; v_gene: TRBV9
CDR3aa: ASQTGDRNTGELF; v_gene: TRBV6-5
CDR3aa: ASSHLGPQMNTEAF; v_gene: TRBV6-6
CDR3aa: ASSQDQGGQAYT; v_gene: TRBV14
CDR3aa: ASSPQQTSTADTQY; v_gene: TRBV5-1
CDR3aa: ASKRGDSGANVLT; v_gene: TRBV2
CDR3aa: ASSQVSARSRDTQY; v_gene: TRBV4-1
CDR3aa: SVLTGEQETQY; v_gene: TRBV29-1
CDR3aa: ASLASGSYNEQF; v_gene: TRBV28
CDR3aa: SVDGGHYNEQF; v_gene: TRBV29-1
CDR3aa: ASSLVWETEAF; v_gene: TRBV12-3/TRBV12-4
CDR3aa: ASSEERTNTGELF; v_gene: TRBV2
CDR3aa: ASSSSLQFVRQF; v_gene: TRBV21-1
CDR3aa: ASSLGQGEDTEAF; v_gene: TRBV5-6
CDR3aa: ASSSTYEQY; v_gene: TRBV5-1
CDR3aa: ASSDGQGRLGDQPQH; v_gene: TRBV19
CDR3aa: ASSNPSSGISSYNEQF; v_gene: TRBV19
CDR3aa: ASSLFLGTGDNQPQH; v_gene: TRBV7-9
CDR3aa: AWSVEGRQPQH; v_gene: TRBV30
CDR3aa: ASSLAPGQGFQTQETQY; v_gene: TRBV5-4
CDR3aa: ASSLATLRTGGLEKLF; v_gene: TRBV7-2
CDR3aa: ASTLGGRGSPLH; v_gene: TRBV28
CDR3aa: ASSPGPGTRRNEQY; v_gene: TRBV5-6
CDR3aa: ASSSTVTNTEAF; v_gene: TRBV7-9
CDR3aa: AWSPLALSEETQY; v_gene: TRBV30
CDR3aa: ASSLALQRGPQETQY; v_gene: TRBV7-2
CDR3aa: ARSRGDRGGRSNQPQH; v_gene: TRBV5-3
CDR3aa: ASSSIGLADTDTQY; v_gene: TRBV28
CDR3aa: ASSQGRTGRWTNTEAF; v_gene: TRBV3-1/TRBV3-2
CDR3aa: AARSDYGYT; v_gene: TRBV28
CDR3aa: ARTGRAHYNEQF; v_gene: TRBV30
CDR3aa: ASSYQRDRGNSPLH; v_gene: TRBV2
CDR3aa: ASTGQALLNTEAF; v_gene: TRBV19
CDR3aa: ASSSTGTGGSDTQY; v_gene: TRBV5-4
CDR3aa: ASSQQGMTYEQY; v_gene: TRBV6-2/TRBV6-3
CDR3aa: ASSSDRGANEKLF; v_gene: TRBV5-1
CDR3aa: ASSPVAGGLTDTQY; v_gene: TRBV5-5
CDR3aa: ASNTKGGGPSTDTQY; v_gene: TRBV28
CDR3aa: ASSETNLQETQY; v_gene: TRBV10-2
CDR3aa: ASSYSSYLGEKLF; v_gene: TRBV6-5
CDR3aa: AISERGEYTDTQY; v_gene: TRBV10-3
CDR3aa: ASSSPLQGGNQPQH; v_gene: TRBV28
CDR3aa: ASSKKGTSGRRNEQY; v_gene: TRBV21-1
CDR3aa: SARRQPSGGWNTEAF; v_gene: TRBV29-1
CDR3aa: ASSQGTVSGNTIY; v_gene: TRBV14
CDR3aa: ASSQEVRAGVEKLF; v_gene: TRBV4-2
CDR3aa: ASSLRQGAGHEQF; v_gene: TRBV19
CDR3aa: ASRDRTGNTGELF; v_gene: TRBV6-6
CDR3aa: ASSPTSGRIREQY; v_gene: TRBV5-6
CDR3aa: ASSGTSGQETQY; v_gene: TRBV2
CDR3aa: ASSLEGVADTQY; v_gene: TRBV5-1
CDR3aa: ASSNRLAGVNEQF; v_gene: TRBV19
CDR3aa: ASSHRQMNLRTEAF; v_gene: TRBV3-1/TRBV3-2
CDR3aa: ASSLALAAKETQY; v_gene: TRBV7-7
CDR3aa: ASSLGVIRQGHNNEQF; v_gene: TRBV11-2